This T cell receptor (beta chain) was recovered during a study of post-analysis software for immune sequencing data. Study summary: Patients with relapsing-remitting, secondary progressive and progressive-relapsing multiple sclerosis courses were all represented. Broader study findings: In patients, about five TRBV segments were more frequent than in controls, with TRBV5-6, TRBV5-1 and TRBV20-1 among them. With F measure, samples from one preparation batch clustered together strongly. People with multiple sclerosis had a significantly lower normalized Chao1 diversity than controls did.

Unique molecular identifiers were carried by the TCR beta cDNA libraries. Input of about 0.9 to 10 million T cells yielded 500,000 to 550,000 cDNA molecules. A single record per CDR3 protein comes from TCRdb applying MiXCR to the PCR reads. Among some 690,000 distinct CDR3 sequences, roughly three fifths were seen once, and the ten largest hold approximately 10%. Regarding this clonotype: What it binds is not known.

The CDR3 contains 12 residues. Germline loops: CDR1 SQVTM, CDR2 ANQGSEA. V lost 6 bases, J lost 0 bases, and 8 bases lay in between. The chain recombines TRBV29-1 with TRBJ1-1, with D possibly being TRBD1 (5 bases). The receptor was derived from a girl aged 2-9 years with multiple sclerosis. Material for sequencing was blood. CDR3 sequence reads: CSVTTVNTEAFF. CDR3 nucleotides: TGCAGCGTCACGACAGTGAACACTGAAGCTTTCTTT.